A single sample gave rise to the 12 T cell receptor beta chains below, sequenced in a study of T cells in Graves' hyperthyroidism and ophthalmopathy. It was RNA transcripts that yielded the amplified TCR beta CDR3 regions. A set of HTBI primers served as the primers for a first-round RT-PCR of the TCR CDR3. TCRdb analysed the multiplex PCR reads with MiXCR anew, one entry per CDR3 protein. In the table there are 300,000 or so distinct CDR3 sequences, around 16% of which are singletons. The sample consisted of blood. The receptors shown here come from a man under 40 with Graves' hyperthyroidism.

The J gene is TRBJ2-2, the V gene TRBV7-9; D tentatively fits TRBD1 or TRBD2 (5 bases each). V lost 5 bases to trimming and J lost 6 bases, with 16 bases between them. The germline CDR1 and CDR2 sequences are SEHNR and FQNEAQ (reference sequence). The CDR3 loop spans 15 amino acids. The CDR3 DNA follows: TGTGCCAGCAGCATGAGGGGTCCCGTCGCCGGGGAGCTGTTTTTT. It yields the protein CASSMRGPVAGELFF.

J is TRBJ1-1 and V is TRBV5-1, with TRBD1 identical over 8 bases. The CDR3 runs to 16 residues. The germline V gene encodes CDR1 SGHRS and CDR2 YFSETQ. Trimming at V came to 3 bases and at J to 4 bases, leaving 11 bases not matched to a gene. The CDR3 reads CASSSQQGARVTEAFF. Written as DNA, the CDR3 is TGCGCCAGCAGCTCACAGCAGGGGGCTCGGGTCACTGAAGCTTTCTTT.

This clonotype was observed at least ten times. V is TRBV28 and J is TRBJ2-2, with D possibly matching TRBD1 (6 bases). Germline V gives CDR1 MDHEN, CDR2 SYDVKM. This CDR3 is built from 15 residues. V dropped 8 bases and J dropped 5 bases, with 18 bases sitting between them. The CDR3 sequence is CASRHSQGLTGELFF. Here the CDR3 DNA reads TGTGCCAGCCGCCATTCTCAGGGGCTGACCGGGGAGCTGTTTTTT.

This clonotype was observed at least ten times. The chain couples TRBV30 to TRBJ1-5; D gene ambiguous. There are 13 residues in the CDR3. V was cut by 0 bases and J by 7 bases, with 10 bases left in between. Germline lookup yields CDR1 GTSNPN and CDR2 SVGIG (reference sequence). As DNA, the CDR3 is TGTGCCTGGAGTGTACCCAAGGAACAGCCCCAGCATTTT. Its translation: CAWSVPKEQPQHF. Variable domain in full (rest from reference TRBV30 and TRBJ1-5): SQTIHQWPATLVQPVGSPLSLECTVEGTSNPNLYWYRQAAGRGLQLLFYSVGIGQISSEVPQNLSASRPQDRQFILSSKKLLLSDSGFYLCAWSVPKEQPQHFGDGTRLSIL.

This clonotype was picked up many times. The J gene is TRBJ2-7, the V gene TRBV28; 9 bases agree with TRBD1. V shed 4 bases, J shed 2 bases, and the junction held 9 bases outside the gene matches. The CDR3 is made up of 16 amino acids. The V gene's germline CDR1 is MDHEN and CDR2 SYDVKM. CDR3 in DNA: TGTGCCAGCAGTTCCCCCGGACAGGGGTCACCCTACGAGCAGTACTTC. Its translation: CASSSPGQGSPYEQYF. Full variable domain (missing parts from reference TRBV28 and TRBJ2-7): DVKVTQSSRYLVKRTGEKVFLECVQDMDHENMFWYRQDPGLGLRLIYFSYDVKMKEKGDIPEGYSVSREKKERFSLILESASTNQTSMYLCASSSPGQGSPYEQYFGPGTRLTVT.

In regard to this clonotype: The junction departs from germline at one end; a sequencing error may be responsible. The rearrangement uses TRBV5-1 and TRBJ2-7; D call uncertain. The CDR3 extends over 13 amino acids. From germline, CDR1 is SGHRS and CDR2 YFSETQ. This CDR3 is CASSPGPLYEQYF. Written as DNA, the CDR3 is TGTGCCAGCAGCCCAGGTCCGCTCTACGAGCAGTACTTC.

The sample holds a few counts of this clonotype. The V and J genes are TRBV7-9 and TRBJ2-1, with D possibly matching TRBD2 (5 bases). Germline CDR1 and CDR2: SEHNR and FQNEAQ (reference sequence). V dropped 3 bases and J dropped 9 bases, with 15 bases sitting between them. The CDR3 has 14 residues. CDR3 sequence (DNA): TGTGCCAGCAGCTTGCTAGCTTCTTTGACTGAGCAGTTCTTC. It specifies CASSLLASLTEQFF.

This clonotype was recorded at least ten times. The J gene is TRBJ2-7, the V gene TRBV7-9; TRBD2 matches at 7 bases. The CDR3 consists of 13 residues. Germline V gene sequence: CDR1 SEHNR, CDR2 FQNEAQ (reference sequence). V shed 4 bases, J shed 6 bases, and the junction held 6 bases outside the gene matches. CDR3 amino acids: CASSWTRGGEQYF. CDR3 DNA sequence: TGTGCCAGCAGCTGGACTAGGGGAGGCGAGCAGTACTTC.

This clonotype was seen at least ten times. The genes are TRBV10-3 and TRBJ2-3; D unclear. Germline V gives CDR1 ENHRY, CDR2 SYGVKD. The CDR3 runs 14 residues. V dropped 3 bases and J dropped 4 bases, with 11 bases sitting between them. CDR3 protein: CAISEEVSADTQYF. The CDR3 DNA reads TGTGCCATCAGTGAAGAGGTGTCCGCAGATACGCAGTATTTT.

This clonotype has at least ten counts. CDR3 protein: CASSFQLAGGAYEQYF. CDR3 DNA: TGTGCCAGCAGCTTCCAACTAGCGGGAGGTGCTTACGAGCAGTACTTC. V and J are TRBV11-1 and TRBJ2-7; 12 bases match TRBD2. CDR3 size: 16 residues. The germline gives CDR1 SGHAT, CDR2 FQDESV (reference sequence). V was clipped by 3 bases and J by 4 bases; unmatched bases: 7.

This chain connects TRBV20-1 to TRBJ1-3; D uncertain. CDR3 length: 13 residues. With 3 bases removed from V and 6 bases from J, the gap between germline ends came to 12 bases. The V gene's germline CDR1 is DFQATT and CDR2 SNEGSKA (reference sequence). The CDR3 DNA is TGCAGTGCTAGGGACGAAGGACCAAACACCATATATTTT. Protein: CSARDEGPNTIYF.

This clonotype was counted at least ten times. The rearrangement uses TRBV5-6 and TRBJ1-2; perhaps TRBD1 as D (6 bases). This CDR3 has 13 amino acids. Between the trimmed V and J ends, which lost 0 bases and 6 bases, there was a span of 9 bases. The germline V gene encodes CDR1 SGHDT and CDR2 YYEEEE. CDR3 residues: CASSLVQGDGYTF. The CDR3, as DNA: TGTGCCAGCAGCTTGGTACAGGGCGATGGCTACACCTTC.